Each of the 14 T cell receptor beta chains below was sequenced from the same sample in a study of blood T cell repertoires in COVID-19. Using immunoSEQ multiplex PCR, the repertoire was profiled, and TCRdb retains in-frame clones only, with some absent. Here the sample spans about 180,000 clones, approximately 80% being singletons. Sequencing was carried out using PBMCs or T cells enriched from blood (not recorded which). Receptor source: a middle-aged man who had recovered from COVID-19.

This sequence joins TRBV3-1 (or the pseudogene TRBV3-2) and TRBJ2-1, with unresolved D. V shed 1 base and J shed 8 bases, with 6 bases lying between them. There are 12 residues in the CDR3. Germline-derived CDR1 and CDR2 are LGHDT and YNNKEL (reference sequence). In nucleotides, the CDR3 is TGTGCCAGCAGCCAAGGGCCACATGAGCAGTTCTTC. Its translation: CASSQGPHEQFF.

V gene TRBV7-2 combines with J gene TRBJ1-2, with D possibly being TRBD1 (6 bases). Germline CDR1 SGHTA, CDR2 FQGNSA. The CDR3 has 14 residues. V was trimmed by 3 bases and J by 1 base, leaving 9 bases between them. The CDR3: CASSFNRVNYGYTF. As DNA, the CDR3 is TGTGCCAGCAGCTTTAACAGGGTTAACTATGGCTACACCTTC. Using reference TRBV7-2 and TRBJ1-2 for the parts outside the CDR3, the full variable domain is GAGVSQSPSNKVTEKGKDVELRCDPISGHTALYWYRQSLGQGLEFLIYFQGNSAPDKSGLPSDRFSAERTGGSVSTLTIQRTQQEDSAVYLCASSFNRVNYGYTFGSGTRLTVV.

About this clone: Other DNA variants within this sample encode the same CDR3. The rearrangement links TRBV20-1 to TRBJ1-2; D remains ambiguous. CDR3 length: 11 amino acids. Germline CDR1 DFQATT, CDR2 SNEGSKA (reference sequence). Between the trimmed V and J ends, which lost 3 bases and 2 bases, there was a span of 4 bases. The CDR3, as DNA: TGCAGTGCTAGGCTAAACTATGGCTACACCTTC. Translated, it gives CSARLNYGYTF.

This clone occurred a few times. Written as DNA, the CDR3 is TGTGCCAGCAGTTACGCAGGACAGATCTACGAGCAGTACTTC. Translation: CASSYAGQIYEQYF. The V gene is TRBV6-2 or TRBV6-3, the J gene TRBJ2-7; TRBD1 might be the D (6 bases). Per the germline V gene, CDR1 is MNHEY and CDR2 is SVGEGT. The CDR3 is 14 amino acids. V lost 2 bases to trimming and J lost 3 bases, with 11 bases between them.

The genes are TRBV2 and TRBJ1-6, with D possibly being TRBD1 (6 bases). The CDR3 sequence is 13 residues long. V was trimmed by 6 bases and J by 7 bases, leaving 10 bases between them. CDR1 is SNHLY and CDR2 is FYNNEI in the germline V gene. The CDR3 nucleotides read TGTGCCAGCAGCCGACAGGAGAATTCACCCCTCCACTTT. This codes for CASSRQENSPLHF.

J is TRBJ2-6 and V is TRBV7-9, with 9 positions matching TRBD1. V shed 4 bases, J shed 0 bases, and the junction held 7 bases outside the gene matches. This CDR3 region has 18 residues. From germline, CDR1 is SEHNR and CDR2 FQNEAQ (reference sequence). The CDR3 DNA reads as TGTGCCAGCAGCTCGGGACAGGGAATCTCCTCTGGGGCCAACGTCCTGACTTTC. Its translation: CASSSGQGISSGANVLTF.

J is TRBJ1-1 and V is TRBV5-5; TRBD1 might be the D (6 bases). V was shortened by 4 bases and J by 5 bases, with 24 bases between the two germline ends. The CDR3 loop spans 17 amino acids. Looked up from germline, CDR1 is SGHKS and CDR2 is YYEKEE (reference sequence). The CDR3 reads CASSLAPGGARVTEAFF. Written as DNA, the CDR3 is TGTGCCAGCAGCCTCGCCCCCGGGGGGGCGAGGGTAACTGAAGCTTTCTTT.

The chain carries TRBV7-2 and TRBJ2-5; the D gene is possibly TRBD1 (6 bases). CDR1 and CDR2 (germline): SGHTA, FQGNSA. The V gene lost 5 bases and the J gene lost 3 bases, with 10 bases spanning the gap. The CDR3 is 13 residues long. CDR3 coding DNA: TGTGCCAGCAGCAAATGGACAGAAGAGACCCAGTACTTC. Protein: CASSKWTEETQYF.

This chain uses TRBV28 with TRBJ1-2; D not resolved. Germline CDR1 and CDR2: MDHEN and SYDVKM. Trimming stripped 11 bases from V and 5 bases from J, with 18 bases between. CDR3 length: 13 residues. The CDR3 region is CAANRRGSYGYTF. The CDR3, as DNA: TGTGCCGCGAACCGGCGGGGTTCGTATGGCTACACCTTC.

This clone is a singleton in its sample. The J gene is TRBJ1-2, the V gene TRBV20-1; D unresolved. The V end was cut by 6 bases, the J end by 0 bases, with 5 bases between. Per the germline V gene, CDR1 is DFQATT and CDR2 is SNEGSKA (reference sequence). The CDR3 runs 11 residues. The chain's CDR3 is CSAETNYGYTF. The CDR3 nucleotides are TGCAGTGCCGAGACTAACTATGGCTACACCTTC.

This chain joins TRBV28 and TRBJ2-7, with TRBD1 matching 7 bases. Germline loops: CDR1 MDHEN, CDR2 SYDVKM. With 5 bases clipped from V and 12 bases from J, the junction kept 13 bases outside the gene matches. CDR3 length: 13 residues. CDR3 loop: CASSQRTGESTYF. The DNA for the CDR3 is TGTGCCAGCAGTCAAAGGACAGGAGAGAGCACGTACTTC.

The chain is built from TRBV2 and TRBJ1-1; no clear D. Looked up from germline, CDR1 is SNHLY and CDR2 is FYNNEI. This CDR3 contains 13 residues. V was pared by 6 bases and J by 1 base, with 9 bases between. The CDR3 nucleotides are TGTGCCAGCAGCGGAGATTCGAACACTGAAGCTTTCTTT. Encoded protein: CASSGDSNTEAFF.

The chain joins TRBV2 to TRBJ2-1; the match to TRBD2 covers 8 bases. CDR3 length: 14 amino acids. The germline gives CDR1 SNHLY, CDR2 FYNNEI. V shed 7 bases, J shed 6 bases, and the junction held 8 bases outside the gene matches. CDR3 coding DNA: TGTGCCAGCACCCTGTCGGGGGGGGGCAATGAGCAGTTCTTC. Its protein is CASTLSGGGNEQFF. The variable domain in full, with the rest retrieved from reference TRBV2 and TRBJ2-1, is EPEVTQTPSHQVTQMGQEVILRCVPISNHLYFYWYRQILGQKVEFLVSFYNNEISEKSEIFDDQFSVERPDGSNFTLKIRSTKLEDSAMYFCASTLSGGGNEQFFGPGTRLTVL.

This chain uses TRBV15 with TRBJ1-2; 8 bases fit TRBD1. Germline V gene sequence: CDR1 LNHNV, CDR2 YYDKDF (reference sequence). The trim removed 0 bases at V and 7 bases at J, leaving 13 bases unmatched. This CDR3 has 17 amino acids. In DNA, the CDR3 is TGTGCCACCAGCAGAGATGGACAGGGCCCGTGGACCAGTGGCTACACCTTC. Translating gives CATSRDGQGPWTSGYTF.